Listed here are 17 T cell receptor beta chains from one sample, sequenced in a study of blood T cell repertoires in COVID-19. The protocol was immunoSEQ multiplex PCR, while the TCRdb copy is restricted to in-frame clones and leaves out a portion. Found here are 95,000 to 150,000 clones, about 85% of them singletons; the top ten hold 27%. Sequencing was performed on peripheral blood. Receptor source: an elderly woman with acute or convalescent COVID-19.

The J gene is TRBJ2-7, the V gene TRBV11-2, with D possibly TRBD1 on 6 matching bases. Germline-derived CDR1 and CDR2 are SGHAT and FQNNGV. The germline V and J ends were trimmed by 5 bases and 3 bases, with 20 bases remaining between them. CDR3 length: 16 residues. CDR3 DNA: TGTGCCAGCAGCCCGCTTTCGGGACATTTTAACTACGAGCAGTACGTC. Translating gives CASSPLSGHFNYEQYV.

The rearrangement joins TRBV28 to TRBJ1-6; D perhaps matches TRBD1 (6 bases). Germline V gene data show CDR1 as MDHEN and CDR2 as SYDVKM. This CDR3 region has 12 residues. V was shortened by 5 bases and J by 10 bases, with 9 bases between the two germline ends. The CDR3 region has the DNA TGTGCCAGCAGTAAGCAGGGGTCACCCCTCCACTTT. This gives the protein CASSKQGSPLHF.

V usage is TRBV13 and J usage is TRBJ1-3; D gene unclear. Looked up from germline, CDR1 is PRHDT and CDR2 is FYEKMQ (reference sequence). V lost 5 bases, J lost 4 bases, and 15 bases lay in between. CDR3 length equals 15 residues. The CDR3 is CASSQWQARGNTIYF. CDR3 sequence (DNA): TGTGCCAGCAGCCAATGGCAGGCGCGAGGAAACACCATATATTTT.

The rearrangement joins TRBV18 to TRBJ2-7; D unresolved. The CDR3 is made up of 13 amino acids. V lost 0 bases and J 2 bases, leaving 5 bases between the germline ends. Per germline, CDR1 KGHSH and CDR2 LQKENI. The CDR3 protein is CASSPPYAYEQYF. CDR3 coding DNA: TGTGCCAGCTCACCACCCTACGCCTACGAGCAGTACTTC.

This sequence joins TRBV18 and TRBJ1-1, with a tentative D call TRBD1 (5 bases). Per germline, CDR1 KGHSH and CDR2 LQKENI. Trimming pared 5 bases from V and 5 bases from J, leaving 15 bases between. CDR3 length equals 14 residues. CDR3 sequence reads: CASSARLGDTEAFF. The CDR3, as DNA: TGTGCCAGCTCAGCCAGATTAGGGGATACTGAAGCTTTCTTT.

The chain employs TRBV5-1 and TRBJ1-1; 7 bases are shared with TRBD1. This CDR3 comprises 14 residues. Germline V gene lookup returns CDR1 SGHRS and CDR2 YFSETQ. V gave up 4 bases and J gave up 4 bases; unmatched junction bases: 7. CDR3 sequence (DNA): TGCGCCAGCAGCACCGGACAGGCCCTCACTGAAGCTTTCTTT. Protein sequence: CASSTGQALTEAFF.

This chain uses TRBV5-1 with TRBJ1-6; maybe TRBD1 (6 bases). The CDR3 length is 15 residues. Germline V gene sequence: CDR1 SGHRS, CDR2 YFSETQ. Trimming removed 3 bases from V and 7 bases from J, with 14 bases in between. The CDR3 coding sequence is TGCGCCAGCAGCTCCTACGACAGGAAGAATTCACCCCTCCACTTT. Translation gives CASSSYDRKNSPLHF. The variable domain in full, completed from reference TRBV5-1 and TRBJ1-6, reads KAGVTQTPRYLIKTRGQQVTLSCSPISGHRSVSWYQQTPGQGLQFLFEYFSETQRNKGNFPGRFSGRQFSNSRSEMNVSTLELGDSALYLCASSSYDRKNSPLHFGNGTRLTVT.

The chain links TRBV5-1 to TRBJ2-3, with 8 bases fitting TRBD1. This CDR3 has 14 residues. With V trimmed by 8 bases and J by 5 bases, 10 bases remained unmatched. Germline values: CDR1 SGHRS, CDR2 YFSETQ. The DNA for the CDR3 is TGCGCCAGTCGGACAGGGTATTTAGGAGATACGCAGTATTTT. It translates to CASRTGYLGDTQYF.

J is TRBJ2-5 and V is TRBV2; TRBD2 matches at 9 bases. Per germline, CDR1 SNHLY and CDR2 FYNNEI. The V gene end was trimmed by 5 bases and the J gene end by 2 bases; junction bases not matched to a gene: 9. This CDR3 comprises 16 residues. CDR3 in amino acids: CASSPLSSGGQETQYF. The CDR3, as DNA: TGTGCCAGCAGTCCCCTGAGTAGCGGGGGACAAGAGACCCAGTACTTC.

The chain carries TRBV7-8 and TRBJ1-6; D is uncertain. V lost 5 bases and J 9 bases, leaving 20 bases between the germline ends. The CDR3 is 16 residues long. The V gene's germline CDR1 is SGHVS and CDR2 FQNEAQ. The CDR3 DNA is TGTGCCAGCAGCCCAGGAGGATTACTATTAGGTTCACCCCTCCACTTT. Translating gives CASSPGGLLLGSPLHF.

For the CDR3, the DNA is TGTGCCAGCAGTGGCTTTCGTTCGTTATCTATCCTGACTGAAGCTTTCTTT. Its protein is CASSGFRSLSILTEAFF. The chain has TRBV6-4 and TRBJ1-1, with D unclear. Germline CDR1 and CDR2: MRHNA and SNTAGT. CDR3 length equals 17 residues. V shed 4 bases and J shed 5 bases, with 23 bases lying between them.

This clone has a handful of counts. J is TRBJ1-2 and V is TRBV29-1; D is possibly TRBD1 (5 bases). The CDR3 extends over 12 amino acids. CDR1 SQVTM and CDR2 ANQGSEA come from the germline V gene. Between the trimmed V and J ends, which lost 1 base and 6 bases, there was a span of 9 bases. CDR3 in amino acids: CSVEGQGNGYTF. In DNA, the CDR3 is TGCAGCGTTGAAGGTCAGGGAAATGGCTACACCTTC.

As to this clone: At the DNA level, this CDR3 is encoded by other sequences in the same sample as well. The chain recombines TRBV12-3 or TRBV12-4 with TRBJ1-2; D perhaps matches TRBD1 (5 bases). The CDR3 is made up of 13 amino acids. Trimming removed 3 bases from V and 2 bases from J, with 7 bases in between. In DNA form, the CDR3 reads TGTGCCAGCAGTTTGGGGGGGAACTATGGCTACACCTTC. Amino acids: CASSLGGNYGYTF.

This clone was seen a handful of times. The V gene is TRBV5-4, the J gene TRBJ1-2, with TRBD1 identical over 8 bases. V shed 3 bases, J shed 5 bases, and the junction held 18 bases outside the gene matches. Germline assignment: CDR1 SGHNT and CDR2 YYREEE (reference sequence). The CDR3 covers 18 residues. CDR3 protein: CASSSTGKQGVGSYGYTF. CDR3 DNA sequence: TGTGCCAGCAGCTCCACCGGAAAACAGGGGGTAGGAAGTTATGGCTACACCTTC.

The chain is built from TRBV7-8 and TRBJ1-2; possibly TRBD1 for D (6 bases). The CDR3 is 14 amino acids. Germline CDR1 is SGHVS and CDR2 is FQNEAQ. V was shortened by 5 bases and J by 8 bases, with 18 bases between the two germline ends. The chain's CDR3 is CASSLHRDEEGYTF. The CDR3 nucleotides read TGTGCCAGCAGCCTCCACAGGGACGAGGAGGGCTACACCTTC.

The rearrangement joins TRBV2 to TRBJ2-3, with 8 nucleotides matching TRBD2. Germline CDR1 SNHLY, CDR2 FYNNEI. V lost 6 bases to trimming and J lost 7 bases; unmatched junction nucleotides: 12. The CDR3 runs to 15 residues. CDR3 in DNA: TGTGCCAGCAGCCAGGAGGGGACTAGTGGAAATACGCAGTATTTT. Its protein product is CASSQEGTSGNTQYF.

As regards this clone: The final CDR3 position lacks the conserved phenylalanine or tryptophan, pointing to a likely read error. No DNA is shown, since the ends of the CDR3 on it are uncertain; the CDR3 is the one TCRdb lists. This chain links TRBV12-3 or TRBV12-4 with TRBJ1-1; the table's TRBD1 call for D was not verified on the DNA. The CDR3 is 11 amino acids in total, end residues counted. CDR3 loop: CASSLMRTVEY.